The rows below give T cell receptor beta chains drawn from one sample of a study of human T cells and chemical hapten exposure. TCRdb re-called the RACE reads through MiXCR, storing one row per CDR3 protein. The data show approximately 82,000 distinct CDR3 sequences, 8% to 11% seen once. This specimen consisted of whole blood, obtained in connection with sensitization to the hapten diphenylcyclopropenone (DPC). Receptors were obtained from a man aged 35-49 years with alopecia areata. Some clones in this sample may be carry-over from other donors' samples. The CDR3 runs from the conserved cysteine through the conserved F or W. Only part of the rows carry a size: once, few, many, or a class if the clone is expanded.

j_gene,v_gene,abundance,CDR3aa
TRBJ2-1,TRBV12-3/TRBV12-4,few,CASSFGRDLQFF
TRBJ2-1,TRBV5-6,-,CASSRILGSFFNEQFF
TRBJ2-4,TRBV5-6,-,CASSLRGGPEYF
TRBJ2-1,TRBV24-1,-,CATSDFRQINEQFF
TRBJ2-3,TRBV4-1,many,CASSLLPGLLSGDTQYF
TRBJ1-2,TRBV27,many,CASTAINRERGGYTF
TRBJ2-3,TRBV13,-,CASSVGGGDTQYF
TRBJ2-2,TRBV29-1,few,CSVELLGGTGELFF
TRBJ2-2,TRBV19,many,CASTDTNTGELFF
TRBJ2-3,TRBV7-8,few,CASRHSARSTDTQYF
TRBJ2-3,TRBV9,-,CASSTQRFTDTQYF
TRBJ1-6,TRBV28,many,CASQGLHNSPLHF
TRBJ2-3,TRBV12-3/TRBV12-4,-,CASSFYSGQYTDTQYF
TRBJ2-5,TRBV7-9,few,CASSLGLAGRQETQYF
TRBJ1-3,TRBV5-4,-,CASSKNDRGANTIYF
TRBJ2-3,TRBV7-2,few,CASSMQASYTDTQYF
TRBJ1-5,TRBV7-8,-,CASSPQGKGNQPQNF
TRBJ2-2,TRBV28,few,CASSFHRGVAGELFF
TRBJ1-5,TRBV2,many,CASRWDSNQPQHF
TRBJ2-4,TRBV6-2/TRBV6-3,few,CASTNAGVQYF
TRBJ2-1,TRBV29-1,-,CSVGGEARNEQFF
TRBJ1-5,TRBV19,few,CASTLQGDAGQPQHF
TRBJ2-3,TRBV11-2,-,CASSLNPPRGPVADTQYF
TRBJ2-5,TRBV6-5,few,CATQSGFQETQYF
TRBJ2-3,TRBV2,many,CASSATGGPPDTQYF
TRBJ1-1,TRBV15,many,CATSRDLIQGNTEAFF
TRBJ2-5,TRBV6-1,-,CASSDRTGSSVRETQYF
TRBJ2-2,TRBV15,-,CATSRVRGTSGRGLANTGELFF
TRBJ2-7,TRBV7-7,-,CASIIGDFEEQYF
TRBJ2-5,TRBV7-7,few,CASSSSYSRQETQYF
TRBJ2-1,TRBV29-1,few,CSVPQGYYNEQFF
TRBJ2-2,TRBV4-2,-,CASSGRTNTGELFF
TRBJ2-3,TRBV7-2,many,CASTNSGRDTQYF
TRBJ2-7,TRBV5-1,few,CASSLASGVDDEQYF
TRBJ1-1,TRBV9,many,CASSARGQGTEAFF
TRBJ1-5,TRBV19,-,CASSIITSYQPQHF
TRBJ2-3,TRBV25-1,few,CASSLAGVPPSFTDTQYF
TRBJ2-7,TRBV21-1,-,CASSKSKTGSYEQYF
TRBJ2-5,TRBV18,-,CASSPNRETQYF
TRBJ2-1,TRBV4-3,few,CASSQDSSHYNEQFF
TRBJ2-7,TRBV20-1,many,CSAPSRVRYEQYF
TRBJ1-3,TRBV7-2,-,CASSLSTGGNTIYF
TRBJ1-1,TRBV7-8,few,CASSLAFVNTEAFF